These T cell receptor beta chains were read from a single sample in a study of T cells in tumors after PD-1 blockade. The protocol was immunoSEQ multiplex PCR, while the TCRdb copy is restricted to in-frame clones and leaves out a portion. The sample lists about 7,600 clones, roughly 60% occurring once. The sample in question was tumor tissue, obtained after anti-PD-1 treatment. The receptors originated from a human donor with basal cell carcinoma. Both conserved end residues are part of each CDR3. D genes are given only for firm matches. A clone size is listed for some rows: how often the clone was seen (once, few, many), or a class if it is expanded.

abundance,j_gene,v_gene,d_gene,CDR3aa,CDR3nt
few,TRBJ1-1,TRBV3-1/TRBV3-2,NA,CASSQEIGMVNTEAFF,TGTGCCAGCAGCCAAGAGATAGGGATGGTAAACACTGAAGCTTTCTTT
NA,TRBJ2-3,TRBV6-1,NA,CASSDILAGGGGTDTQYF,TGTGCCAGCAGTGACATACTAGCAGGAGGTGGTGGCACAGATACGCAGTATTTT
once,TRBJ2-5,TRBV27,NA,CASSLSGGRGETQYF,TGTGCCAGCAGTTTATCGGGGGGAAGAGGGGAGACCCAGTACTTC
NA,TRBJ1-1,TRBV6-6,NA,CASSARGTEAFF,TGTGCCAGCAGCGCCCGAGGGACTGAAGCTTTCTTT
NA,TRBJ2-7,TRBV6-5,TRBD2,CASSTLAGGRNEQYF,TGTGCCAGCAGTACCCTAGCGGGGGGGCGGAACGAGCAGTACTTC
NA,TRBJ1-2,TRBV14,NA,CASSHRQKNYGYTF,TGTGCCAGCAGCCACAGACAGAAGAACTATGGCTACACCTTC
few,TRBJ1-5,TRBV27,NA,CASSLRFLSNQPQHF,TGTGCCAGCAGTCTCAGGTTCTTGAGCAATCAGCCCCAGCATTTT
once,TRBJ2-1,TRBV9,TRBD1,CASSPNPLGQSNEQFF,TGTGCCAGCAGTCCGAATCCGTTGGGACAGAGCAATGAGCAGTTCTTC
few,TRBJ1-5,TRBV19,NA,CASSLGNQPQHF,TGTGCCAGTAGTCTAGGCAATCAGCCCCAGCATTTT
NA,TRBJ1-2,TRBV4-1,TRBD1,CASSQGQGARYTF,TGCGCCAGCAGCCAAGGACAGGGCGCGCGCTACACCTTC
NA,TRBJ2-1,TRBV29-1,TRBD1,CSVAIGTGGLNEQFF,TGCAGCGTTGCGATCGGGACAGGGGGCTTGAATGAGCAGTTCTTC
few,TRBJ1-1,TRBV11-3,NA,CASSLDLPTGNRGNTEAFF,TGTGCCAGCAGCTTAGATCTGCCAACAGGGAACCGGGGAAACACTGAAGCTTTCTTT
NA,TRBJ2-7,TRBV5-6,NA,CASSNSGGPASEQYF,TGTGCCAGCAGCAACTCGGGGGGCCCCGCCTCCGAGCAGTACTTC
NA,TRBJ1-6,TRBV14,TRBD1,CASSPQGWNSPLHF,TGTGCCAGCAGCCCACAGGGGTGGAATTCACCCCTCCACTTT
NA,TRBJ1-5,TRBV6-1,NA,CASSEVADQPQHF,TGTGCCAGCAGTGAAGTTGCTGACCAGCCCCAGCATTTT
NA,TRBJ2-4,TRBV6-1,NA,CASIGFSKGPNIQYF,TGTGCCAGTATCGGGTTTTCCAAGGGGCCAAACATTCAGTACTTC
NA,TRBJ2-3,TRBV18,TRBD2,CASSMTSATDTQYF,TGTGCCAGCTCTATGACTAGCGCCACAGATACGCAGTATTTT
medium-sized,TRBJ2-7,TRBV30,TRBD1,CAWSVKGQGVGSYEQYF,TGTGCCTGGAGTGTAAAAGGGCAGGGGGTTGGTTCCTACGAGCAGTACTTC